This TCR beta chain was retrieved from a study of shared clonotypes between healthy human individuals. CD8 cells classed as naive were CD45RO-negative and positively selected for CCR7, excluding terminally differentiated effector memory CD45RA+ cells. Libraries were prepared by immunoSEQ multiplex PCR; TCRdb keeps only in-frame clonotypes and omits some of them. The sample has millions of clones; over 85% are singletons. The specimen sequenced was naive CD8+ T cells sorted from blood. This receptor was identified in a man between 18 and 29 years old in good health.

The CDR3 reads CASSLGGTAGSEAFF. The CDR3 DNA follows: TGTGCCAGCAGCTTGGGGGGGACAGCGGGAAGTGAAGCTTTCTTT. The chain combines TRBV7-2 with TRBJ1-1, with 7 bases that match TRBD1. V lost 3 bases to trimming and J lost 7 bases; unmatched junction nucleotides: 11. The CDR3 consists of 15 residues. Germline V lookup: CDR1 SGHTA, CDR2 FQGNSA.